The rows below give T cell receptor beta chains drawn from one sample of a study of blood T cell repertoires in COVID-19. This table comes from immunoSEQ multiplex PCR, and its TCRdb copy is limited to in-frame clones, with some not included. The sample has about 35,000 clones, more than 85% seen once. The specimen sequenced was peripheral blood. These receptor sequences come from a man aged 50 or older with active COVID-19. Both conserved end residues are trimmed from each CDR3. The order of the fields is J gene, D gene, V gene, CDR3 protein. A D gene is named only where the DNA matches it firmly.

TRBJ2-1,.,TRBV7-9,ASSLVREGEQF
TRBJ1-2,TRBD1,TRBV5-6,ASSLVGQGDVNGYT
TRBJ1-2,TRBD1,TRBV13,ASSSTGAGGYT
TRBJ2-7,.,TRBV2,ASSEAVTVSYEQY
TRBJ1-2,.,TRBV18,ASSPPQGFGNGYT
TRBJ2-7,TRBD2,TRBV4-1,ASSRRLASSEQY
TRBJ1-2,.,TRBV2,ASSAGGGDYGYT
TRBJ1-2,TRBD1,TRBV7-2,ASSLVAGQGSSGYT
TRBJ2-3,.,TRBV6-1,ASSENPGQGTDTQY
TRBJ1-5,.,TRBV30,AWSVLSNQPQH
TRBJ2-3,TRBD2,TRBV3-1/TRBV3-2,ASSQVPLAGVDTQY
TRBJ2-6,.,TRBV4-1,ASSQEAFLGPSSGANVLT
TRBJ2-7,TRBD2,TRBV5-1,ASSYRTSGGPGYEQY
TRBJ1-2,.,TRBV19,ASSIVATSNYGYT
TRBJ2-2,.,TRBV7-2,ASSLLGAPTGELF
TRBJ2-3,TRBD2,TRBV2,ASSITSGRSGDTQY
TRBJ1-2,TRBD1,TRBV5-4,ASSKSGTGGFYGYT
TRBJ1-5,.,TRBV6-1,ASSDLDSSIGHQH
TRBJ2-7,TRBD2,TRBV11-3,ASSLRLAGKDEQY
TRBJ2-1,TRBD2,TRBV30,AWSRGGGAVSYNEQF
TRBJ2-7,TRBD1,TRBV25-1,ASSPPPGQGSYEQY
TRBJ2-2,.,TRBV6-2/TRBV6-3,ASSRRAGELF